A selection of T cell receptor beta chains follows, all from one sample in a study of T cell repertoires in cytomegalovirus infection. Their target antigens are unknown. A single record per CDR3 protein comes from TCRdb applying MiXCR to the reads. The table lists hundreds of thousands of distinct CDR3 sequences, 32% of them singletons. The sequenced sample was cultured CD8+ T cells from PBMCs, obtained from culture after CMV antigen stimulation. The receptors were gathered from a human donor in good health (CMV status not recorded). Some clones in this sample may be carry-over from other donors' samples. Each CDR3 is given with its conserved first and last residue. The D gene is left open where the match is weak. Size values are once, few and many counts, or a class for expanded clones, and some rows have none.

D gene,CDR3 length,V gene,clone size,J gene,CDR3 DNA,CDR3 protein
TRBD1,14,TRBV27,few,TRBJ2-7,TGTGCCAGCAGCCGACAGGGTAGGCCCTACGAGCAGTACTTC,CASSRQGRPYEQYF
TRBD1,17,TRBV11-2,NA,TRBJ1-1,TGTGCCAGCAGCTTAATGGACAGGAGGGGATTTAACACTGAAGCTTTCTTT,CASSLMDRRGFNTEAFF
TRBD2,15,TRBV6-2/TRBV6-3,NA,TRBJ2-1,TGTGCCAGCAACGTAGGACTAGACTCCTACAATGAGCAGTTCTTC,CASNVGLDSYNEQFF
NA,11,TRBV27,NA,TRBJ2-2,TGTGCCACCCTGGGGATCGGGGAGCTGTTTTTT,CATLGIGELFF
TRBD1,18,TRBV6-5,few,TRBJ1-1,TGTGCCAGCAGTTACCTGGTTGACGGGACAGGGATGAACACTGAAGCTTTCTTT,CASSYLVDGTGMNTEAFF
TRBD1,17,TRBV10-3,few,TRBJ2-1,TGTGCCATCAGTGCGCCGGGGACAGGGACCCTTGGAAATGAGCAGTTCTTC,CAISAPGTGTLGNEQFF
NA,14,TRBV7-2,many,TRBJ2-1,TGTGCCAGCAGCAAAGAGATTTCCTACAATGAGCAGTTCTTC,CASSKEISYNEQFF
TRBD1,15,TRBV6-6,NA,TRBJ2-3,TGTGCCAGCAGTTATTGGGGACAGGGGGACGATACGCAGTATTTT,CASSYWGQGDDTQYF
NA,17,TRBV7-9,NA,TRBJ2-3,TGTGCCAGCAGCTTAAGTGGAATTGGTTTCGGAACAGATACGCAGTATTTT,CASSLSGIGFGTDTQYF
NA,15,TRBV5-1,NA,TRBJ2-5,TGCGCCAGCACGGAGGGGACCCATCGCCAAGAGACCCAGTACTTC,CASTEGTHRQETQYF
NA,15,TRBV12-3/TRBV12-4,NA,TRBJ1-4,TGTGCCAGCAGTCTTCGCGCCTCGGTCGAGGAAAAACTGTTTTTT,CASSLRASVEEKLFF
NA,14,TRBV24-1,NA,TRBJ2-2,TGTGCCACCAGTGCCCAGGGGAGGACCGGGGAGCTGTTTTTT,CATSAQGRTGELFF
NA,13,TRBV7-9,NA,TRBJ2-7,TGTGCCAGCAGCTCGGACTTAATCCTCGAGCAGTACTTC,CASSSDLILEQYF
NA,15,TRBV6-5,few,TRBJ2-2,TGTGCCAGCACTTACTCATTGGGGTGGAACGGGGAGCTGTTTTTT,CASTYSLGWNGELFF
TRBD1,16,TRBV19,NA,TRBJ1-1,TGTGCCAGTAGTATCCCCCGGGCAGGGGGGAACACTGAAGCTTTCTTT,CASSIPRAGGNTEAFF
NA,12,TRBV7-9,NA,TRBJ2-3,TGTGCCAGCAGCTTTGGTGAAGATACGCAGTATTTT,CASSFGEDTQYF
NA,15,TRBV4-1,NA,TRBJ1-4,TGCGCCAGCAGCCCCACGTCTGGGGGCAGAGAAAAACTGTTTTTT,CASSPTSGGREKLFF
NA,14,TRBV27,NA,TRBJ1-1,TGTGCCAGCAAATGGGGGGCAGGTAACACTGAAGCTTTCTTT,CASKWGAGNTEAFF
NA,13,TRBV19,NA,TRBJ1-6,TGTGCCAGTAGTTCGGGGGCGACTTCACCCCTCCACTTT,CASSSGATSPLHF
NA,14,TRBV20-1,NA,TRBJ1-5,TGCAGTGCCAAGACGTACAACCTCAATCAGCCCCAGCATTTT,CSAKTYNLNQPQHF
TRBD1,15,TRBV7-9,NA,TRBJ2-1,TGTGCCAGCAGCTTTGGGACAGGGCCCTTGAATGAGCAGTTCTTC,CASSFGTGPLNEQFF
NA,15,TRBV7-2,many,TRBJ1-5,TGTGCCAGCAGCTTAATCCCTTTCAGCAATCAGCCCCAGCATTTT,CASSLIPFSNQPQHF
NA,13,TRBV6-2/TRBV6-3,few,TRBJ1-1,TGTGCCAGCAGTCCTGACCTATCTGCTGAAGCTTTCTTT,CASSPDLSAEAFF
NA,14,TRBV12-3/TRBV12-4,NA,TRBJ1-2,TGTGCCAGCAGTTTAGAGGCGCCGGTCTATGGCTACACCTTC,CASSLEAPVYGYTF
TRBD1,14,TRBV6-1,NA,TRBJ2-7,TGTGCCAGCAGTGAAGACGGGACAGCCTACGAGCAGTACTTC,CASSEDGTAYEQYF
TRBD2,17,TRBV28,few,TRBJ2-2,TGTGCCAGCAGTTCATTGATGAGCGGGGGATATACCGGGGAGCTGTTTTTT,CASSSLMSGGYTGELFF
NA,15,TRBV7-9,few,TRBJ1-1,TGTGCCAGCAGCTTAGATGGAGCGCGAAACACTGAAGCTTTCTTT,CASSLDGARNTEAFF
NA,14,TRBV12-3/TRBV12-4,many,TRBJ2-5,TGTGCCAGCAGTTTGACAGGTTTGGGAGAGACCCAGTACTTC,CASSLTGLGETQYF
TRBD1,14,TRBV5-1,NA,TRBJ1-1,TGCGCCAGCAGCTTGGGACAGGGAGTGGCTGAAGCTTTCTTT,CASSLGQGVAEAFF
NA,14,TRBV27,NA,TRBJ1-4,TGTGCCAGCAGTTTCTTAGGGGACCATGAAAAACTGTTTTTT,CASSFLGDHEKLFF
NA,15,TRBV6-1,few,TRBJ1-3,TGTGCCAGCAGTGTCCAGGCGAGCTCTGGAAACACCATATATTTT,CASSVQASSGNTIYF
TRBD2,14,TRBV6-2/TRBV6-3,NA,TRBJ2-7,TGTGCCAGCAGTTGGGACTACTACTCCTACGAGCAGTACTTC,CASSWDYYSYEQYF
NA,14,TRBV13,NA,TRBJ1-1,TGTGCCAGCAGCCCAACGATTTTGAACACTGAAGCTTTCTTT,CASSPTILNTEAFF
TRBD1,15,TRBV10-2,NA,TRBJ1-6,TGCGCCAGCAGTGAGTCTCAGGGGGCCCGATCACCCCTCCACTTT,CASSESQGARSPLHF
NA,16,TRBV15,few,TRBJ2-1,TGTGCCACCAGCCCTAGGGGGGGCAGGTCCTACAATGAGCAGTTCTTC,CATSPRGGRSYNEQFF
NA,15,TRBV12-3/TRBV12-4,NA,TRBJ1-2,TGTGCCAGCAGTCCCCTGGGAGGAGACAGTGGCGGCTACACCTTC,CASSPLGGDSGGYTF
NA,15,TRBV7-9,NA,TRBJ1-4,TGTGCCAGCAGCCCTAAGGCCCGAGAGAGCGAAAAACTGTTTTTT,CASSPKARESEKLFF
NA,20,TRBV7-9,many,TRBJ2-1,TGTGCCAGCAGCTTAAGGAGGAGGGACCCCCAAGAGAGCTCCTACAATGAGCAGTTCTTC,CASSLRRRDPQESSYNEQFF
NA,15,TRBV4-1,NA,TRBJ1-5,TGCGCCAGCAGCCAAACAGGACAGTTCAATCAGCCCCAGCATTTT,CASSQTGQFNQPQHF
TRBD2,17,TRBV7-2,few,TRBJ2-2,TGTGCCAGCAGCTTAGAGCTAGCGGGGGGAAACACCGGGGAGCTGTTTTTT,CASSLELAGGNTGELFF
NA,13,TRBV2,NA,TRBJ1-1,TGTGCCAGCAAGGAGGGCAGGGGCACTGAAGCTTTCTTT,CASKEGRGTEAFF
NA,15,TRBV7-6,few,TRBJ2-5,TGTGCCAGCAGCTTAGTTATGGTCGCCCAAGAGACCCAGTACTTC,CASSLVMVAQETQYF
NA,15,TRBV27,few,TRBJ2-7,TGTGCCAGCAGTTGGGGGCCGAGGGGGGTGGGCGAGCAGTACTTC,CASSWGPRGVGEQYF
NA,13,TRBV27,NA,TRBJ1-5,TGTGCCAGCAGGCGGGCCCCGGGTCAGCCCCAGCATTTT,CASRRAPGQPQHF
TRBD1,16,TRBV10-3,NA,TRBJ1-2,TGTGCCATCAAAAGAGGGACAGGGGAAAAGAACTATGGCTACACCTTC,CAIKRGTGEKNYGYTF
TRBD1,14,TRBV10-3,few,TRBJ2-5,TGTGCCATCAATAGGGGACAGGGACAAGAGACCCAGTACTTC,CAINRGQGQETQYF
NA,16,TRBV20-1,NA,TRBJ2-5,TGCAGTGCTAGAGTGGCACACCAGACAGACCAAGAGACCCAGTACTTC,CSARVAHQTDQETQYF